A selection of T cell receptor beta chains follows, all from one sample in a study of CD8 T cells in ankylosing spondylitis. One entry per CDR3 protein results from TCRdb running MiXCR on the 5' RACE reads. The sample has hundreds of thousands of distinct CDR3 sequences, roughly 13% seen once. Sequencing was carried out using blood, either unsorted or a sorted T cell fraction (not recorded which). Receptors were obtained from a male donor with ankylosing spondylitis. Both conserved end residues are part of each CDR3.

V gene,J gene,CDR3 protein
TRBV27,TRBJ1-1,CASSAPGRTGGTEAFF
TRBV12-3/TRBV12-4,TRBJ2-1,CASSLGTSGGLGFF
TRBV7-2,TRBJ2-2,CASSLMVASNTGELFF
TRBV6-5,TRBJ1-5,CASSSDDRPRNQPQHF
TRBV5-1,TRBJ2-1,CASSSEQGYYNEQFF
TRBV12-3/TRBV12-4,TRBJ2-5,CASSSWTSGGQETQYF
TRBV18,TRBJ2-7,CASSPGRFYEQYF
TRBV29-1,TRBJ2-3,CSYGQGGTDTQYF
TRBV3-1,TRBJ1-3,CASSQGAGFSGNTIYF
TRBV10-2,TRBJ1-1,CASSEIQNTEAFF
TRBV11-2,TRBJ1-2,CASSTRDRGSSGYTF
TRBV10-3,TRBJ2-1,CATLGTSGLSYNEQFF
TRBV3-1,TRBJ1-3,CASSQGVGAGNTIYF
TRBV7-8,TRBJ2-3,CASSLGQADTQYF
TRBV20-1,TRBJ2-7,CSARADTYYEQYF
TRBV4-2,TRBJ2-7,CASSQAQRGVYEQYF
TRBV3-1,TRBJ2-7,CASSQERLAGGLEQYF
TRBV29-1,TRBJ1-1,CSVARDTNTEAFF
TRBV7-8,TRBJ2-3,CASSLLQSATQYF
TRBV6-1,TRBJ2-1,CASSGSVVDSYNEQFF
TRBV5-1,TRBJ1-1,CASSSGQGGGTEAFF
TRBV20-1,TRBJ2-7,CSASPRRSYEQYF
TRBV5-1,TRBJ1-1,CASSSDGQGRGTEAFF
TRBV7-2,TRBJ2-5,CASRQGPSETQYF
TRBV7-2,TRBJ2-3,CATGTSGDTQYF
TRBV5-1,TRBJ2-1,CASSVGQGLYNEQFF
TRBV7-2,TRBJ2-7,CASRTGISAEQYF
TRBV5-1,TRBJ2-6,CASSKHRAGANVLTF
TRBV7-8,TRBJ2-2,CASSLSGTSGDGELFF
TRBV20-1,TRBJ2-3,CSAVSSGGTTDTQYF
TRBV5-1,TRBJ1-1,CASSPDPGENTEAFF
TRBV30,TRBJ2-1,CAWSVRDRGGVEQFF
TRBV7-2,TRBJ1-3,CASSFVNSGNTIYF
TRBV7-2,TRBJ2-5,CASSLAIIAGETQYF
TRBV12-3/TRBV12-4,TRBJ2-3,CASSSPGTPTDTQYF
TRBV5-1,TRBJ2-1,CASSLGGTSDYNEQFF
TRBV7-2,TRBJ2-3,CASSPPSGVTDTQYF
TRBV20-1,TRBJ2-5,CSAFLARETQYF
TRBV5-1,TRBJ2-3,CASSQEWASGRDTQYF
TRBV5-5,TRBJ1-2,CASSSFHSYGYTF
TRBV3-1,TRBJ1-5,CASSQERAGRGLNQPQHF
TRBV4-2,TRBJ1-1,CASSQEATSNTEAFF
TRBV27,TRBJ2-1,CASSLFGGLEQFF
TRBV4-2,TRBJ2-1,CASSQEPSGSSYNEQFF
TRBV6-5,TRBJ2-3,CASSYGGESDTQYF
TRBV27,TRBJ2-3,CASRSGTGLTDTQYF